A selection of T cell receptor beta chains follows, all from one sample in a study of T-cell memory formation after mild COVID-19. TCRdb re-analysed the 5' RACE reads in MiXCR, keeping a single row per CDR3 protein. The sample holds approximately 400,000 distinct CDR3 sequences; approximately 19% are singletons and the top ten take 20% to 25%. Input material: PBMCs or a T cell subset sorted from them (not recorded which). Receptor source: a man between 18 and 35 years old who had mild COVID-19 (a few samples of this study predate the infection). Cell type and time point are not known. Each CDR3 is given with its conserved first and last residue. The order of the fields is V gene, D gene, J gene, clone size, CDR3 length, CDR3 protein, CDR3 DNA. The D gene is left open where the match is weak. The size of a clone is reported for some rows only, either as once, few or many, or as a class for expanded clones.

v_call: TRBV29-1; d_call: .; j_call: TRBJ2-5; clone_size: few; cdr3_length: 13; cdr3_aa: CSVAWGVTETQYF; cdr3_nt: TGCAGCGTTGCCTGGGGGGTTACCGAGACCCAGTACTTC
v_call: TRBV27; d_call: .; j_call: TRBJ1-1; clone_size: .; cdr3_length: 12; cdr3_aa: CASSSPQTEAFF; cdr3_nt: TGTGCCAGCAGTTCCCCCCAGACTGAAGCTTTCTTT
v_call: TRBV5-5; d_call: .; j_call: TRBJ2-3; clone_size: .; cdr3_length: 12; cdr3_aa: CASSFRVDTQYF; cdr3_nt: TGTGCCAGCAGCTTTCGTGTGGATACGCAGTATTTT
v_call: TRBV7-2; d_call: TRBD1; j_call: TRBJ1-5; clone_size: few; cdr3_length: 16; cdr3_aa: CASSLGGRGGSQPQHF; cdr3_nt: TGTGCCAGCAGCTTAGGGGGCAGGGGGGGCAGTCAGCCCCAGCATTTT
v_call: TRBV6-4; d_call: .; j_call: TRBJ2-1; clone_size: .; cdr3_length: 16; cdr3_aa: CASSKDRGDRRDEQFF; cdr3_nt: TGTGCCAGCAGCAAAGATCGGGGGGACAGGAGGGATGAGCAGTTCTTC
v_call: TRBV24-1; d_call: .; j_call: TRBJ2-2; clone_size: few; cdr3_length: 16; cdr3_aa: CATSDLGGPNTGELFF; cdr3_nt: TGTGCCACCAGTGATTTGGGCGGACCCAACACCGGGGAGCTGTTTTTT
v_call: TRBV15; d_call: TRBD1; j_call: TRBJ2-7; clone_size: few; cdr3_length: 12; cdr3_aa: CATSRDRAEQYF; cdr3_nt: TGTGCCACCAGCAGGGACAGGGCCGAGCAGTACTTC
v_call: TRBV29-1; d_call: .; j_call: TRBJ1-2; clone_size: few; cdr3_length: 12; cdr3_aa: CSVPQGLGGYTF; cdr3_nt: TGCAGCGTGCCTCAGGGGCTCGGTGGCTACACCTTC
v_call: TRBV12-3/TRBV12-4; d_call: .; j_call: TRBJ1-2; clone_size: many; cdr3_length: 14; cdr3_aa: CASSLEGWGYGYTF; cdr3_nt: TGTGCCAGCAGTTTAGAGGGCTGGGGCTATGGCTACACCTTC
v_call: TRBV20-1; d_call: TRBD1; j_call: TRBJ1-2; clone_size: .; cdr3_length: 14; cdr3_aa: CSATRQGASGGYTF; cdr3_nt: TGCAGTGCTACCCGACAGGGGGCGTCCGGTGGCTACACCTTC
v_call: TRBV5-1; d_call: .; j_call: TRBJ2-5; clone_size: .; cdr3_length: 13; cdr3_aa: CASSLWVMETQYF; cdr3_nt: TGCGCCAGCAGCTTGTGGGTCATGGAGACCCAGTACTTC
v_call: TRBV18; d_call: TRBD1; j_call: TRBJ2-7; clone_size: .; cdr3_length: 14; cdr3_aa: CASAGQGVRYEQYF; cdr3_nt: TGTGCCAGCGCTGGACAGGGGGTTCGGTACGAGCAGTACTTC
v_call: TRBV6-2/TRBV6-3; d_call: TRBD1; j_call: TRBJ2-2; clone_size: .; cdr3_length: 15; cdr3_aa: CASSYSGQGIGELFF; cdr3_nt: TGTGCCAGCAGTTACTCCGGACAGGGGATTGGGGAGCTGTTTTTT
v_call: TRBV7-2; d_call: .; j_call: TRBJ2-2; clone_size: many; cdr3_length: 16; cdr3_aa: CASSFRQLANTGELFF; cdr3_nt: TGTGCCAGCAGCTTTCGACAGCTTGCGAACACCGGGGAGCTGTTTTTT
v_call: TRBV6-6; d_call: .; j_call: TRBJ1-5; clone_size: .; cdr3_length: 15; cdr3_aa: CASSYLGLRDQPQHF; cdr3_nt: TGTGCCAGCAGTTACCTGGGCCTACGTGATCAGCCCCAGCATTTT
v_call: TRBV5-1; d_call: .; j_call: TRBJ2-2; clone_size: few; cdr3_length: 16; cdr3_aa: CASNLAVLENTGELFF; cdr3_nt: TGCGCCAGCAACTTGGCAGTTCTCGAAAACACCGGGGAGCTGTTTTTT
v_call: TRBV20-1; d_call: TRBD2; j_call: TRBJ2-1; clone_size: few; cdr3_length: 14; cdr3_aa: CSARRAAGGDEQFF; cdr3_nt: TGCAGTGCTAGAAGGGCAGCGGGGGGGGATGAGCAGTTCTTC
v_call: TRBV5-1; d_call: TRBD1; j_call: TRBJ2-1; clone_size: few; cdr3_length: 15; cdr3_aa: CASSQPGQGGNEQFF; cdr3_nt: TGCGCCAGCAGTCAACCAGGACAGGGGGGGAATGAGCAGTTCTTC
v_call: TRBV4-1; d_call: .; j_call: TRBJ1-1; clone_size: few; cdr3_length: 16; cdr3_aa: CASSQGLGQLNTEAFF; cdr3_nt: TGCGCCAGCAGCCAAGGACTAGGACAGTTGAACACTGAAGCTTTCTTT
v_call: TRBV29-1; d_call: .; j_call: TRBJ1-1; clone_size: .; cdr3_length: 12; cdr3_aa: CSVPYGVPGAFF; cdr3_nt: TGCAGCGTGCCATATGGGGTTCCCGGAGCTTTCTTT